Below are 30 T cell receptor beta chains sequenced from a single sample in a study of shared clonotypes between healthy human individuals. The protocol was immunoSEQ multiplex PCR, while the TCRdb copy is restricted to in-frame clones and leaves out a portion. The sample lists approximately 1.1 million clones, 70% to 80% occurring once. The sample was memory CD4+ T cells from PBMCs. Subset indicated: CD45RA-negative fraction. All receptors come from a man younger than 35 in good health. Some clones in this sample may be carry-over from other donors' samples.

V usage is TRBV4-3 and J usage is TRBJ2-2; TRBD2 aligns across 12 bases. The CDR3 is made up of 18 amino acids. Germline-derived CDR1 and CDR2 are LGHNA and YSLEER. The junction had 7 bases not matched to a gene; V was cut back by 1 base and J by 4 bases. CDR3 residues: CASSQGLAGGSATGELFF. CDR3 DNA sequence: TGCGCCAGCAGCCAAGGGCTAGCGGGAGGGTCGGCCACCGGGGAGCTGTTTTTT.

The CDR3 region is CASIPGGNSYNEQFF. The CDR3, as DNA: TGTGCCAGCATCCCCGGGGGCAACTCCTACAATGAGCAGTTCTTC. The rearrangement joins TRBV28 to TRBJ2-1; TRBD1 or TRBD2 may be the D gene (6 bases each). In germline, CDR1 is MDHEN, CDR2 SYDVKM. The V end was cut by 7 bases, the J end by 0 bases, with 13 bases between. This CDR3 contains 15 residues.

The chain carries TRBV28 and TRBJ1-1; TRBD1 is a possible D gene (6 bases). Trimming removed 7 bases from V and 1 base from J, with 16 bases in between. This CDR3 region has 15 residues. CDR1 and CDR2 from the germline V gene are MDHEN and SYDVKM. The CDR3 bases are TGTGCCAGCACTAAACACAGGGCGGGGAACACTGAAGCTTTCTTT. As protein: CASTKHRAGNTEAFF. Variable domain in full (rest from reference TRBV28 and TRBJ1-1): DVKVTQSSRYLVKRTGEKVFLECVQDMDHENMFWYRQDPGLGLRLIYFSYDVKMKEKGDIPEGYSVSREKKERFSLILESASTNQTSMYLCASTKHRAGNTEAFFGQGTRLTVV.

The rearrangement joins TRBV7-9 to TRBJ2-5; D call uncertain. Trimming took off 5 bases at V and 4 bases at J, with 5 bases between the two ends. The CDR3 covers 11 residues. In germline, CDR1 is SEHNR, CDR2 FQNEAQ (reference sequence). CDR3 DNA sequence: TGTGCCAGCAGCCTACTAGAGACCCAGTACTTC. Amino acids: CASSLLETQYF.

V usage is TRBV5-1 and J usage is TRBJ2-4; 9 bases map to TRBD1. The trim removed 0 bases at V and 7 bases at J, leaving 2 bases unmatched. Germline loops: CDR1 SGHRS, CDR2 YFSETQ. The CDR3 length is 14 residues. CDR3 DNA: TGCGCCAGCAGCTTGGTAGGACAGGGGAACATTCAGTACTTC. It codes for CASSLVGQGNIQYF.

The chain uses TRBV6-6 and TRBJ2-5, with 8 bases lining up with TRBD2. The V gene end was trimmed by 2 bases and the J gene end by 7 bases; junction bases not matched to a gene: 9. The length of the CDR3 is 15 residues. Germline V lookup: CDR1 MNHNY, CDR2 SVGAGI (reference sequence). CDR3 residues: CASSYPLGLGVTQYF. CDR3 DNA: TGTGCCAGCAGTTACCCTTTGGGACTAGGGGTGACCCAGTACTTC.

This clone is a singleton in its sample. The CDR3 nucleotides are TGTGCCAGCAGTTTCGGGACAGGGGGCCGGAGAGGAGGGGAGCTGTTTTTT. Translated: CASSFGTGGRRGGELFF. The rearrangement links TRBV28 to TRBJ2-2; 12 bases align to TRBD1. Unmatched junction bases numbered 10, after V lost 3 bases and J lost 8 bases. CDR1 is MDHEN and CDR2 is SYDVKM in the germline V gene. The CDR3 sequence is 17 residues long.

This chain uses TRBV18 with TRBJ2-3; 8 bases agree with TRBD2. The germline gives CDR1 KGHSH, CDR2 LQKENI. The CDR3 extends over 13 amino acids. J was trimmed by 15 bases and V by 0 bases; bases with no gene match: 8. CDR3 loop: CASSPPASGYCYF. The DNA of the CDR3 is TGTGCCAGCTCACCACCGGCTAGCGGGTATTGTTATTTT. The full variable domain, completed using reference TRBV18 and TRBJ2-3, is NAGVMQNPRHLVRRRGQEARLRCSPMKGHSHVYWYRQLPEEGLKFMVYLQKENIIDESGMPKERFSAEFPKEGPSILRIQQVVRGDSAAYFCASSPPASGYCYFGPGTRLTVL.

The CDR3 region is CASSGETSGELFF. The CDR3 DNA sequence: TGTGCCAGTTCCGGGGAAACGTCCGGGGAGCTGTTTTTT. V gene TRBV2 combines with J gene TRBJ2-2; perhaps TRBD2 as D (5 bases). V was trimmed by 9 bases and J by 6 bases, leaving 14 bases between them. CDR1 SNHLY and CDR2 FYNNEI come from the germline V gene. This CDR3 spans 13 amino acids.

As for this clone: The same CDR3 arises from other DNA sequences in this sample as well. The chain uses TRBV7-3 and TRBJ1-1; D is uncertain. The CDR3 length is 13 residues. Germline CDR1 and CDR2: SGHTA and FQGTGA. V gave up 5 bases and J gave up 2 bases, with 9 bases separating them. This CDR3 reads CASSLQRNTEAFF. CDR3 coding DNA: TGTGCCAGCAGCCTCCAGAGAAACACTGAAGCTTTCTTT.

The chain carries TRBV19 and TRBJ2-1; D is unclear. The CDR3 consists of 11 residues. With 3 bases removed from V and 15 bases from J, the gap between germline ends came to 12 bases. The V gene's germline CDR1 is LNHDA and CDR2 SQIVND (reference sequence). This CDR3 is CASSIWFTVFF. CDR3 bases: TGTGCCAGTAGTATTTGGTTTACGGTGTTCTTC.

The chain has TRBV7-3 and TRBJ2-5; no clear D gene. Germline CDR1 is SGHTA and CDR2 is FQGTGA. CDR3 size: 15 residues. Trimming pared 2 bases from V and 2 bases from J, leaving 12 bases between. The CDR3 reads CASSLQTGPQETQYF. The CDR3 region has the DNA TGTGCCAGCAGCTTACAGACCGGCCCACAAGAGACCCAGTACTTC.

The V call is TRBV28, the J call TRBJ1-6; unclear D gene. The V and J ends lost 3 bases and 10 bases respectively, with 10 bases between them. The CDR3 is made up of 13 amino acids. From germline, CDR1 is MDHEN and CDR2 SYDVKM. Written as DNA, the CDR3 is TGTGCCAGCAGTTTCCCCGGGTACTCACCCCTCCACTTT. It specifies CASSFPGYSPLHF. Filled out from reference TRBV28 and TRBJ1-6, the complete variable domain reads DVKVTQSSRYLVKRTGEKVFLECVQDMDHENMFWYRQDPGLGLRLIYFSYDVKMKEKGDIPEGYSVSREKKERFSLILESASTNQTSMYLCASSFPGYSPLHFGNGTRLTVT.

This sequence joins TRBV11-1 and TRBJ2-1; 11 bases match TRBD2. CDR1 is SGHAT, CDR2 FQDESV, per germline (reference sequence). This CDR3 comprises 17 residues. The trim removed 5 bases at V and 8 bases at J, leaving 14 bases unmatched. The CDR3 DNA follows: TGTGCCAGCAGCCACCGCGTTACTAGCGGGAGTGTGGATGAGCAGTTCTTC. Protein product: CASSHRVTSGSVDEQFF.

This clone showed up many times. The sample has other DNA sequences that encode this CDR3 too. Here the CDR3 reads CASRGQGDTEAFF. CDR3 sequence (DNA): TGTGCCAGCAGAGGACAGGGGGACACTGAAGCTTTCTTT. The rearrangement links TRBV6-1 to TRBJ1-1, with 10 bases lining up with TRBD1. CDR1 and CDR2 from the germline V gene are MNHNS and SASEGT. The CDR3 sequence is 13 residues long. After removal of 6 bases from V and 3 bases from J, the junction contained 1 base not matched to a gene.

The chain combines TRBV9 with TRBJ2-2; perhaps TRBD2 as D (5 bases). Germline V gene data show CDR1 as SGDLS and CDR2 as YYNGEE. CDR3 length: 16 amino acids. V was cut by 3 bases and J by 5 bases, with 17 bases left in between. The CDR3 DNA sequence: TGTGCCAGCAGCGCCCAGGCGGGCGAACTTACCGGGGAGCTGTTTTTT. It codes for CASSAQAGELTGELFF.

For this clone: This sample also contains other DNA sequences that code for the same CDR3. The chain's CDR3 is CASSPGQTYGYTF. The CDR3 nucleotides are TGTGCCAGCAGCCCAGGGCAGACTTATGGCTACACCTTC. The chain has TRBV7-6 and TRBJ1-2; D may be TRBD1 (5 bases). The CDR3 is 13 residues long. V lost 5 bases to trimming and J lost 5 bases, with 12 bases between them. In germline, CDR1 is SGHVS, CDR2 FNYEAQ.

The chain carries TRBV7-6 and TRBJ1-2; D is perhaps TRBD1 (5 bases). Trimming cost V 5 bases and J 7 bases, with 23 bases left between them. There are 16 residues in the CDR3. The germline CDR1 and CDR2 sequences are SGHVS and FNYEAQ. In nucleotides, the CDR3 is TGTGCCAGCAGCCCAGACCTGGGACCGAGCCAGGGTGGCTACACCTTC. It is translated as CASSPDLGPSQGGYTF. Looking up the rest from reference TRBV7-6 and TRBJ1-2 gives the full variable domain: GAGVSQSPRYKVTKRGQDVALRCDPISGHVSLYWYRQALGQGPEFLTYFNYEAQQDKSGLPNDRFSAERPEGSISTLTIQRTEQRDSAMYRCASSPDLGPSQGGYTFGSGTRLTVV.

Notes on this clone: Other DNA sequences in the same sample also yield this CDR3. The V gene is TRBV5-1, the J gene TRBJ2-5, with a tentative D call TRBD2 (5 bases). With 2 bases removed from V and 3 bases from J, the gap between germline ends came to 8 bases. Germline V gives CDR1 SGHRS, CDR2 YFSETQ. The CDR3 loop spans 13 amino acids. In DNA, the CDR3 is TGCGCCAGCAGCTTTTCCGGGGAAGAGACCCAGTACTTC. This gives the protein CASSFSGEETQYF.

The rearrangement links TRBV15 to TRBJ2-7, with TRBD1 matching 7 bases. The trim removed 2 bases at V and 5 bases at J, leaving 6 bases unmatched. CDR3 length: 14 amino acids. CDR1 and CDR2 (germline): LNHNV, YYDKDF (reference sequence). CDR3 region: CATSRTGVRDEQYF. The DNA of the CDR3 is TGTGCCACCAGCAGAACAGGGGTTCGGGACGAGCAGTACTTC. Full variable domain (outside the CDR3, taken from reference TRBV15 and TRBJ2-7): DAMVIQNPRYQVTQFGKPVTLSCSQTLNHNVMYWYQQKSSQAPKLLFHYYDKDFNNEADTPDNFQSRRPNTSFCFLDIRSPGLGDTAMYLCATSRTGVRDEQYFGPGTRLTVT.

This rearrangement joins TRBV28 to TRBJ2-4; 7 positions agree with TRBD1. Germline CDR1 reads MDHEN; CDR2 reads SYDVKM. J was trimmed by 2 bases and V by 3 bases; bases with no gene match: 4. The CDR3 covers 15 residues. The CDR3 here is CASSFPGQTKNIQYF. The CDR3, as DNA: TGTGCCAGCAGTTTCCCGGGACAGACCAAAAACATTCAGTACTTC.

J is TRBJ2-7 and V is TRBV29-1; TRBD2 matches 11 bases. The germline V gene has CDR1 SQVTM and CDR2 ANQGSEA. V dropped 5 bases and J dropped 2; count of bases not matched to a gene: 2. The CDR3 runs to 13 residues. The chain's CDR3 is CSVLAGGAYEQYF. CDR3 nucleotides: TGCAGCGTTCTAGCGGGAGGTGCCTACGAGCAGTACTTC.

The CDR3 spells CASSQAGGRITEAFF. CDR3 sequence (DNA): TGCGCCAGCAGCCAAGCAGGGGGTAGGATTACTGAAGCTTTCTTT. The chain combines TRBV4-1 with TRBJ1-1; 7 bases are shared with TRBD1. The CDR3 loop spans 15 amino acids. From germline, CDR1 is MGHRA and CDR2 YSYEKL. V was clipped by 1 base and J by 5 bases; unmatched bases: 7.

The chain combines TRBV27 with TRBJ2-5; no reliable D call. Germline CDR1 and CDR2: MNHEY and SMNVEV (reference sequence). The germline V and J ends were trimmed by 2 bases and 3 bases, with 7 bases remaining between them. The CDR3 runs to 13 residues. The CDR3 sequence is CASSLGLEETQYF. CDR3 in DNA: TGTGCCAGCAGTTTAGGGCTCGAAGAGACCCAGTACTTC.

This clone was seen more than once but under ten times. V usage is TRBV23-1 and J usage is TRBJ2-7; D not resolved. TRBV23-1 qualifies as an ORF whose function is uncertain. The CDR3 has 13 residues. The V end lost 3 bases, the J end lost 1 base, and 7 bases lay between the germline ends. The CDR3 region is CASSHRYSYEQYF. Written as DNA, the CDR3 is TGCGCCAGCAGTCATAGGTATTCCTACGAGCAGTACTTC.

CDR3 coding DNA: TGTGCCAGCAGCCGAGGGGGTCTCACAGATACGCAGTATTTT. Translated, it gives CASSRGGLTDTQYF. This chain joins TRBV7-9 and TRBJ2-3; the D gene is possibly TRBD1 (6 bases). This CDR3 has 14 residues. Germline CDR1 SEHNR, CDR2 FQNEAQ (reference sequence). With 5 bases removed from V and 2 bases from J, the gap between germline ends came to 11 bases.

The CDR3 sequence: CASRFPQHPYGYTF. In DNA, the CDR3 is TGTGCCAGCAGGTTTCCGCAACACCCCTATGGCTACACCTTC. This chain links TRBV28 with TRBJ1-2, with D hard to call. The germline V gene encodes CDR1 MDHEN and CDR2 SYDVKM. V was clipped by 6 bases and J by 4 bases, with 15 bases between them. CDR3 size: 14 residues.

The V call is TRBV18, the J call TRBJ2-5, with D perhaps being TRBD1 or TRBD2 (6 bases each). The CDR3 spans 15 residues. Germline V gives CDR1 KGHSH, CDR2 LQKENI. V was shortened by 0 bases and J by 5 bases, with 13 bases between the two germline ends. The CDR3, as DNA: TGTGCCAGCTCACCACCGCGGACGGGGGCCGAGACCCAGTACTTC. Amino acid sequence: CASSPPRTGAETQYF.

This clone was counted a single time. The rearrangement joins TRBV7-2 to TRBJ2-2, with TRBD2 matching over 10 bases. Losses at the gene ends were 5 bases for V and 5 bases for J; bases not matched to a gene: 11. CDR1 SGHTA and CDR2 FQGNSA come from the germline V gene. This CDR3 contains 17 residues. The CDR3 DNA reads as TGTGCCAGCAGCCCTTCCAGCGGGAGGGCCGCGACCGGGGAGCTGTTTTTT. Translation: CASSPSSGRAATGELFF.

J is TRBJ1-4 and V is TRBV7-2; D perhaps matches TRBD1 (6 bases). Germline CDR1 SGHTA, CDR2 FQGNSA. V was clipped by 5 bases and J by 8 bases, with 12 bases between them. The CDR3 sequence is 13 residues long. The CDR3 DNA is TGTGCCAGCAGCCCCGGGACAAAGGAAAAACTGTTTTTT. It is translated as CASSPGTKEKLFF.